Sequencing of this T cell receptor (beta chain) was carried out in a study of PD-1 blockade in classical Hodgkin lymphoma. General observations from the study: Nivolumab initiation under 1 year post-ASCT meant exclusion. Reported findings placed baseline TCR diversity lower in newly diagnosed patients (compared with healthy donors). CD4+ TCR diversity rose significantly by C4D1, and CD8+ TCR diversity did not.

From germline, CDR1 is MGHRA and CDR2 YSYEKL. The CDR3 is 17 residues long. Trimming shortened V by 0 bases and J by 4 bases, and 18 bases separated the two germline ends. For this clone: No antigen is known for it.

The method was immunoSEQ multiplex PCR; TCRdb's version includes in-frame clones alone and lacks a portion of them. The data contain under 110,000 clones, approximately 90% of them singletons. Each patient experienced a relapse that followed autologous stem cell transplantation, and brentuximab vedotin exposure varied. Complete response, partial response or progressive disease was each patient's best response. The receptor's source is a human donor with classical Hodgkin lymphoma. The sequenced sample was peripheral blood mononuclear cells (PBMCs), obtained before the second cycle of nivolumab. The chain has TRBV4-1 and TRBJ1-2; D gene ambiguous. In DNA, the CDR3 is TGCGCCAGCAGCCAAGAGGCCCAGGTCGGGCTAAGCTATGGCTACACCTTC. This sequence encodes CASSQEAQVGLSYGYTF.